Below are 17 T cell receptor beta chains sequenced from a single sample in a study of blood T cells in healthy people across ages. With a J-beta primer mix and a sample-barcoded 5' primer, a second PCR ran roughly 6 to 11 cycles. TCRdb reanalysed the 5' RACE reads using MiXCR and keeps one entry per CDR3 protein. The sample includes about 670,000 distinct CDR3 sequences, about 43% of them seen just once. The sample was blood. These receptors were taken from a man aged 80 or over in good health.

This chain uses TRBV6-6 with TRBJ2-2, with 8 bases that match TRBD2. In germline, CDR1 is MNHNY, CDR2 SVGAGI (reference sequence). The CDR3 sequence is 13 residues long. Trimming took 2 bases from V and 7 from J; bases not matched to a gene: 0. The CDR3 nucleotides are TGTGCCAGCAGTTACGGGACTAGCGGGGAGCTGTTTTTT. Residues: CASSYGTSGELFF.

The gene calls are TRBV3-1 and TRBJ2-6; no reliable D call. Germline V gives CDR1 LGHDT, CDR2 YNNKEL (reference sequence). V dropped 0 bases and J dropped 4 bases, with 10 bases sitting between them. The CDR3 runs 16 residues. The chain's CDR3 is CASSQDVGSGANVLTF. The CDR3 DNA is TGTGCCAGCAGCCAAGATGTGGGGTCCGGGGCCAACGTCCTGACTTTC.

The V gene is TRBV6-2 or TRBV6-3, the J gene TRBJ2-1; TRBD1 aligns across 7 bases. CDR1 is MNHEY, CDR2 SVGEGT, per germline. Trimming at V came to 0 bases and at J to 7 bases, leaving 12 bases not matched to a gene. This CDR3 is built from 17 residues. The CDR3 reads CASSYSGTAYQRNEQFF. DNA for the CDR3: TGTGCCAGCAGTTACTCTGGGACAGCCTACCAAAGGAATGAGCAGTTCTTC.

This clonotype was detected a few times. V gene TRBV24-1 combines with J gene TRBJ2-3, with TRBD1 matching 10 bases. CDR1 KGHDR and CDR2 SFDVKD come from the germline V gene. CDR3 length: 14 amino acids. The V and J ends lost 4 bases and 6 bases, in that order; junction bases with no gene match: 3. CDR3: CATSESGQGDTQYF. The CDR3 DNA sequence: TGTGCCACCAGTGAATCGGGACAGGGGGATACGCAGTATTTT.

V is TRBV18 and J is TRBJ1-5; D not certain. The CDR3 contains 14 residues. V lost 2 bases and J lost 0, with 5 bases in between. Germline CDR1 reads KGHSH; CDR2 reads LQKENI. CDR3 in amino acids: CASSPGDSNQPQHF. CDR3 sequence (DNA): TGTGCCAGCTCACCAGGGGATAGCAATCAGCCCCAGCATTTT.

The sample holds a few counts of this clonotype. The rearrangement uses TRBV7-9 and TRBJ2-1; D unclear. Germline V gives CDR1 SEHNR, CDR2 FQNEAQ (reference sequence). The CDR3 has 13 amino acids. Deletions cut 7 bases from V and 2 bases from J, with 9 bases between. CDR3 in amino acids: CASNIEPYNEQFF. In DNA form, the CDR3 reads TGTGCCAGCAACATAGAGCCCTACAATGAGCAGTTCTTC.

In this sample, this clonotype turned up a few times. J is TRBJ2-3 and V is TRBV20-1, with 10 bases fitting TRBD2. Germline V CDR1 and CDR2: DFQATT, SNEGSKA (reference sequence). Trimming took 4 bases from V and 1 from J; bases not matched to a gene: 5. The CDR3 runs 15 residues. CDR3 amino acids: CSAIRTSGRTDTQYF. As DNA, the CDR3 is TGCAGTGCTATTCGGACTAGCGGCCGCACAGATACGCAGTATTTT.

The chain uses TRBV28 and TRBJ1-2, with 8 bases aligning to TRBD1. CDR3 length: 13 residues. Per the germline V gene, CDR1 is MDHEN and CDR2 is SYDVKM. Trimming took 5 bases from V and 6 from J; bases not matched to a gene: 5. As DNA, the CDR3 is TGTGCCAGCAGTCCCCCACAGGGGGATGGCTACACCTTC. This gives the protein CASSPPQGDGYTF.

This clonotype was counted ten times or more. This chain uses TRBV12-3 or TRBV12-4 with TRBJ2-7; no reliable D call. Trimming removed 5 bases from V and 0 bases from J, with 8 bases in between. This CDR3 comprises 13 residues. The DNA of the CDR3 is TGTGCCAGCAGTATCACCGGCTCCTACGAGCAGTACTTC. Translated, it gives CASSITGSYEQYF.

This clonotype was seen more than once but under ten times. The V gene is TRBV12-3 or TRBV12-4, the J gene TRBJ1-5; weak D call: TRBD1 (6 bases). This CDR3 is built from 13 residues. V was clipped by 7 bases and J by 6 bases, with 13 bases between them. CDR3 sequence (DNA): TGTGCCAGCAACTCACAGGGTTTTCAGCCCCAGCATTTT. It specifies CASNSQGFQPQHF.

This clonotype has just a few counts. The chain combines TRBV4-2 with TRBJ1-2; 7 nucleotides agree with TRBD1. Germline loops: CDR1 LGHNA, CDR2 YNFKEQ. This CDR3 has 13 residues. J gave up 4 bases and V 4 bases, and 3 bases lay outside the gene matches. The CDR3, as DNA: TGTGCCAGCAGCCCACAGGGGACCTATGGCTACACCTTC. It encodes CASSPQGTYGYTF.

The chain combines TRBV7-9 with TRBJ2-4; D assignment may be TRBD1 or TRBD2 (5 bases each). The J call may be incorrect, as the DNA end agrees better with TRBJ2-7. Germline CDR1 SEHNR, CDR2 FQNEAQ (reference sequence). The CDR3 runs 15 residues. CDR3 coding DNA: TGTGCCAGCAGCCTCCAGAGGGGAGCATCGTACGAGCAGTACTTC. It is translated as CASSLQRGASYEQYF.

The CDR3 nucleotides are TGCAGTGCCGACTCGATGACTAGCGCGCAAGAGACCCAGTACTTC. This codes for CSADSMTSAQETQYF. This chain uses TRBV20-1 with TRBJ2-7; 8 bases map to TRBD2. The better agreement between TRBJ2-5 and the DNA end casts doubt on the J call. The CDR3 length is 15 residues. Germline V gene data show CDR1 as DFQATT and CDR2 as SNEGSKA (reference sequence).

This chain joins TRBV5-1 and TRBJ1-2; TRBD1 agrees at 7 bases. V was clipped by 4 bases and J by 4 bases; unmatched bases: 7. Germline CDR1 is SGHRS and CDR2 is YFSETQ. The CDR3 spans 14 residues. The CDR3 protein is CASSVNQGGYGYTF. CDR3 nucleotides: TGCGCCAGCAGCGTGAACCAGGGGGGCTATGGCTACACCTTC.

The V and J genes are TRBV7-6 and TRBJ2-3, with TRBD2 identical over 12 bases. Germline lookup yields CDR1 SGHVS and CDR2 FNYEAQ. This CDR3 spans 16 amino acids. V dropped 5 bases and J dropped 2; count of bases not matched to a gene: 5. CDR3 residues: CASSARTSGVTDTQYF. CDR3 in DNA: TGTGCCAGCAGCGCGCGGACTAGCGGGGTCACAGATACGCAGTATTTT.

V gene TRBV6-6 combines with J gene TRBJ2-3, with 8 bases identical to TRBD1. V gave up 8 bases and J gave up 6 bases; unmatched junction bases: 10. Germline CDR1 and CDR2: MNHNY and SVGAGI (reference sequence). The CDR3 length is 14 residues. The CDR3 coding sequence is TGTGCCAGCGCCGGACAGGGAAAAATGGATACGCAGTATTTT. Protein sequence: CASAGQGKMDTQYF.

The V and J genes are TRBV4-1 and TRBJ1-1; D call uncertain. V lost 8 bases and J lost 1, with 8 bases in between. Germline CDR1 MGHRA, CDR2 YSYEKL. The CDR3 has 12 amino acids. The CDR3 sequence: CASGPGNTEAFF. The CDR3 bases are TGCGCCAGCGGACCCGGGAACACTGAAGCTTTCTTT.